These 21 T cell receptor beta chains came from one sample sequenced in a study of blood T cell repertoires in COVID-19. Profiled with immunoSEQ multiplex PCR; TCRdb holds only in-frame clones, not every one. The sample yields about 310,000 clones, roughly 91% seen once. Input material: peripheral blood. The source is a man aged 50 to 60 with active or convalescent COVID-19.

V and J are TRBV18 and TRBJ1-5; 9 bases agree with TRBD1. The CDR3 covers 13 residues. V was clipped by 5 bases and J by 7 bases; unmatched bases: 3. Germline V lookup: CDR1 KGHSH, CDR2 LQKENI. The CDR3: CASSTGGRQPQHF. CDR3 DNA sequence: TGTGCCAGCTCAACAGGGGGCAGGCAGCCCCAGCATTTT.

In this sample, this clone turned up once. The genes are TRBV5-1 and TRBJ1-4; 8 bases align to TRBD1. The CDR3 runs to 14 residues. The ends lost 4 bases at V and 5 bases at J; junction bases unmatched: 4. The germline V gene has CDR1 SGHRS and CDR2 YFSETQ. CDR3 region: CASSTGTGNEKLFF. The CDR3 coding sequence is TGCGCCAGCAGCACCGGGACAGGCAATGAAAAACTGTTTTTT.

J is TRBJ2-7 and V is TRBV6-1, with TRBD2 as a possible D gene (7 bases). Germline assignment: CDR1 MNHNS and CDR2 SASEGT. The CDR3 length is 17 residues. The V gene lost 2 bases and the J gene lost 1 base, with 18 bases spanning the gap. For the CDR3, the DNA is TGTGCCAGCAGTGAATGGGGGGGGCTAGGGATTTCCTACGAGCAGTACTTC. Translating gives CASSEWGGLGISYEQYF.

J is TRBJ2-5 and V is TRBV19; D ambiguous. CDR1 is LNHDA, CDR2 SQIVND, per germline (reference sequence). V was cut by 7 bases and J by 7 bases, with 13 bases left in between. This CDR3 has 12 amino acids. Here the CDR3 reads CASMSSRGTQYF. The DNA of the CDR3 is TGTGCCAGTATGAGCAGCCGCGGGACCCAGTACTTC.

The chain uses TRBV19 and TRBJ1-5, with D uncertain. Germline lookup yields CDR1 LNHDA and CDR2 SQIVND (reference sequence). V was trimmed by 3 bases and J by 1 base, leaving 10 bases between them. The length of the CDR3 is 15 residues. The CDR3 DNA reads TGTGCCAGTAGTATCAGCGGTCAGAGCAATCAGCCCCAGCATTTT. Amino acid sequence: CASSISGQSNQPQHF.

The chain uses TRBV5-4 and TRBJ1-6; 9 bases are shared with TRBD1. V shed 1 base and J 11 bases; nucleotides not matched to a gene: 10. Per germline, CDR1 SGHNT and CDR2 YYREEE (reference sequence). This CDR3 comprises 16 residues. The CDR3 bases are TGTGCCAGCAGCTTGATGCCGACAGGGGGAGCGACACCCCTCCACTTT. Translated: CASSLMPTGGATPLHF.

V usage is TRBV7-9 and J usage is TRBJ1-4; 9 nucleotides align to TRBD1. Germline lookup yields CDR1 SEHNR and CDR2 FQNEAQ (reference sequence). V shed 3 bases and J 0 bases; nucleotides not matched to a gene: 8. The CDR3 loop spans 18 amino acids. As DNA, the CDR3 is TGTGCCAGCAGCTTGGACAGGGGAATAGGAGCAACTAATGAAAAACTGTTTTTT. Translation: CASSLDRGIGATNEKLFF.

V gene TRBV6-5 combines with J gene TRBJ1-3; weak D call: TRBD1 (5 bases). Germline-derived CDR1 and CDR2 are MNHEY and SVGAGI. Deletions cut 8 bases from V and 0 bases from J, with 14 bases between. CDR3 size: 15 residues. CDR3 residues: CASGQGGFSGNTIYF. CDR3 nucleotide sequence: TGTGCCAGCGGCCAGGGAGGCTTCTCTGGAAACACCATATATTTT.

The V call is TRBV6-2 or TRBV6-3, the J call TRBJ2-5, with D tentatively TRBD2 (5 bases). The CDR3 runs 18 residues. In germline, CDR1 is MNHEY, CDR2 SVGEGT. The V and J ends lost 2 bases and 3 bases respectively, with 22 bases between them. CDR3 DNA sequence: TGTGCCAGCAGTTACCCTTCCTACGGGGAGAGTATCGAAGAGACCCAGTACTTC. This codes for CASSYPSYGESIEETQYF.

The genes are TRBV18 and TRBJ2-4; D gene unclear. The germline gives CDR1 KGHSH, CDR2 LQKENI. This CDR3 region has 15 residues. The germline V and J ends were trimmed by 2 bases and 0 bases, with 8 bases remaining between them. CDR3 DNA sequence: TGTGCCAGCTCACCAGAGAGTCTAGCCAAAAACATTCAGTACTTC. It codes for CASSPESLAKNIQYF. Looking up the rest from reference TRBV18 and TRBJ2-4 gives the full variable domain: NAGVMQNPRHLVRRRGQEARLRCSPMKGHSHVYWYRQLPEEGLKFMVYLQKENIIDESGMPKERFSAEFPKEGPSILRIQQVVRGDSAAYFCASSPESLAKNIQYFGAGTRLSVL.

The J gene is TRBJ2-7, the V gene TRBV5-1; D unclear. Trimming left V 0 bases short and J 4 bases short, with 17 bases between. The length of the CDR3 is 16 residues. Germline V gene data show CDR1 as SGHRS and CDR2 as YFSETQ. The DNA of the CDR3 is TGCGCCAGCAGCTTGGCCCCCTACCTACCGACTTACGAGCAGTACTTC. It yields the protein CASSLAPYLPTYEQYF.

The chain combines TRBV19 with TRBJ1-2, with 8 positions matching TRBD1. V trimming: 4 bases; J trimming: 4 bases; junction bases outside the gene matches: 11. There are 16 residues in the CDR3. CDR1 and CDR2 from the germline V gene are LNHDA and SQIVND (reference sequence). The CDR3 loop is CASSTGQGSTAYGYTF. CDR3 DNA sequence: TGTGCCAGTAGTACCGGACAGGGTAGCACGGCCTATGGCTACACCTTC.

CDR3 residues: CATSRVWSSGPYEQYF. The CDR3 nucleotides are TGTGCCACCAGCAGAGTATGGTCTAGCGGTCCCTACGAGCAGTACTTC. The chain joins TRBV15 to TRBJ2-7; 7 nucleotides agree with TRBD2. This CDR3 has 16 residues. Germline loops: CDR1 LNHNV, CDR2 YYDKDF (reference sequence). The V segment lost 1 base and the J segment 2 bases; nucleotides outside the gene matches: 8.

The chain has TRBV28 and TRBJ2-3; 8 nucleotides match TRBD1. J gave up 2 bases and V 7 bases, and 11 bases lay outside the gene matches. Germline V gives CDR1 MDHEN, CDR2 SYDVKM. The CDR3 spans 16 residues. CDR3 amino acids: CASTDAGQDFTDTQYF. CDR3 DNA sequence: TGTGCCAGCACCGACGCGGGACAGGACTTCACAGATACGCAGTATTTT.

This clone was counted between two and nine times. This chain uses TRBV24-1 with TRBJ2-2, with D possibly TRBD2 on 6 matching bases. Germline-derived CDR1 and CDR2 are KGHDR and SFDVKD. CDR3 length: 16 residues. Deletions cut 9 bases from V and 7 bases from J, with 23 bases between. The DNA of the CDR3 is TGTGCCACCGGGGATCCCAGTACCCGGGGAGGCGGGGAGCTGTTTTTT. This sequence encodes CATGDPSTRGGGELFF.

In nucleotides, the CDR3 is TGTGCCAGCAGCCCGGATAGCGTCAACACCGGGGAGCTGTTTTTT. The encoded protein is CASSPDSVNTGELFF. This rearrangement joins TRBV7-2 to TRBJ2-2, with a possible D match to TRBD2 (5 bases). CDR3 length: 15 amino acids. V lost 5 bases and J lost 2, with 12 bases in between. Germline CDR1 is SGHTA and CDR2 is FQGNSA.

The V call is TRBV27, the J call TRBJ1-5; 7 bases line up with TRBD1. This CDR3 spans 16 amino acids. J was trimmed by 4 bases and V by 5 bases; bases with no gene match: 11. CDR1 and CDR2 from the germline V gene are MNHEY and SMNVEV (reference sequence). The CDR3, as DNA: TGTGCCAGCAGTACCAGACAGGGCATAGGGAATCAGCCCCAGCATTTT. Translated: CASSTRQGIGNQPQHF.

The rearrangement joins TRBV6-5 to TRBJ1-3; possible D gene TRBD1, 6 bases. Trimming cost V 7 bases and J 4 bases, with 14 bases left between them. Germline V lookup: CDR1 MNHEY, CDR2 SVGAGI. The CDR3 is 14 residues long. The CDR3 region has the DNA TGTGCCAGCACATCCAGGGGTACCGGAAACACCATATATTTT. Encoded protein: CASTSRGTGNTIYF.

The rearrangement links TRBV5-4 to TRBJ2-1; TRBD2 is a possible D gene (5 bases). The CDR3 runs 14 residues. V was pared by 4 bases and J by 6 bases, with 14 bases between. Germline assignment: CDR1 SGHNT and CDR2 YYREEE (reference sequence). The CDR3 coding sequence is TGTGCCAGCAGCCTAGACTCTCGGGGCAATGAGCAGTTCTTC. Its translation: CASSLDSRGNEQFF.

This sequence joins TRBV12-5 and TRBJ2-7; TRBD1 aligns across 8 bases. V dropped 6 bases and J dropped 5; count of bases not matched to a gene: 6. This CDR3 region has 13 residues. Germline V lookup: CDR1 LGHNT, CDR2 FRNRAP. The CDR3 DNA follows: TGTGCTAGTGGAAGACAGGGGTTCAACGAGCAGTACTTC. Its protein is CASGRQGFNEQYF.

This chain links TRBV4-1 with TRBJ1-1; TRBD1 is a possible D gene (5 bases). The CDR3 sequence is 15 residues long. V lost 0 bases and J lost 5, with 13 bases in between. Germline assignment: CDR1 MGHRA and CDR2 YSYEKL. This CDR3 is CASSQDGRRDTEAFF. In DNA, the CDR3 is TGCGCCAGCAGCCAAGATGGGCGCAGGGATACTGAAGCTTTCTTT.